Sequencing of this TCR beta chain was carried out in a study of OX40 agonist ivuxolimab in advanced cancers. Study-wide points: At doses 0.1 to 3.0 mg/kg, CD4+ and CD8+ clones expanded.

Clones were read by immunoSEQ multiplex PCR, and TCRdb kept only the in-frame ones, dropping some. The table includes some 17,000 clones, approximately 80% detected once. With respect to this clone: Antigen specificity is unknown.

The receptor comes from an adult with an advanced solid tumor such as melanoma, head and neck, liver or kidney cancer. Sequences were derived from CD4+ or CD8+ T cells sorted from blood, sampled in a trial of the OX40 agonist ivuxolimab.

CDR3 sequence (DNA): TGTGCCAGCAGCTCACTAGCGGGAGCGACCTACGAGCAGTACTTC. Amino acids: CASSSLAGATYEQYF. The chain uses TRBV7-6 and TRBJ2-7; 11 bases are shared with TRBD2. Germline V CDR1 and CDR2: SGHVS, FNYEAQ. Trimming at V came to 4 bases and at J to 2 bases, leaving 4 bases not matched to a gene. The CDR3 has 15 residues.